This TCR beta chain was identified in a study of T cell repertoires in cytomegalovirus infection. CDR1 is DFQATT and CDR2 is SNEGSKA in the germline V gene (reference sequence). CDR3 length: 14 residues. V shed 2 bases, J shed 3 bases, and the junction held 4 bases outside the gene matches. TCRdb processed the reads anew with MiXCR; each CDR3 protein has one entry. Of roughly 640,000 distinct CDR3 sequences in the sample, approximately 24% were seen once. This clonotype was observed a handful of times. This TCR came from a human donor in good health (CMV status not recorded). Some clones in this sample may be carry-over from other donors' samples. This chain connects TRBV20-1 to TRBJ2-1; 7 bases are a match to TRBD2. Sample: CD8+ T cells from PBMCs. CDR3 in amino acids: CSARTSADYNEQFF. The CDR3 DNA reads as TGCAGTGCTAGAACTAGCGCGGACTACAATGAGCAGTTCTTC.